Listed here is a single T cell receptor (beta chain). Antigen specificity is unknown. Only in-frame clones appear in the TCRdb table, and some are missing; sequencing was by immunoSEQ multiplex PCR. The data contain roughly 280,000 clones, roughly 85% of them seen just once; the ten biggest clones take up roughly 1%. V shed 5 bases and J shed 2 bases, with 22 bases lying between them. Germline values: CDR1 SGHDN, CDR2 FVKESK. The CDR3 consists of 17 residues. This entry is derived from a study of cytomegalovirus exposure and HLA in healthy donors. Study-wide background: The same platform was used for the roughly 120 validation repertoires as for the roughly 660 first-cohort repertoires, as reported in a later analysis. The study, taken as a whole, reports: Accounts indicate the classifier identified cytomegalovirus status with strong specificity and sensitivity. The listing of roughly 160 TCR beta chains classed them as cytomegalovirus-associated.

The approximately 120-subject validation cohort, separate from the roughly 700-subject first cohort, included the donors. The gene calls are TRBV14 and TRBJ2-7, with D maybe TRBD1 (5 bases). The TCR originated in a young woman in good health and CMV-seronegative. Sequencing input: PBMCs. CDR3 DNA: TGTGCCAGCAGCAAAAAAAACCCTAGACAGCTCCCCTACGAGCAGTACTTC. Its translation is CASSKKNPRQLPYEQYF.